This T cell receptor beta chain stems from a study of blood T cell repertoires in COVID-19. Across the whole study: Acute-phase and convalescent COVID-19 samples originated in the United States, Italy and Spain. Nucleic acid was either cDNA or gDNA, and it came from T cells, B-cell-depleted T cells, or PBMCs.

Here immunoSEQ multiplex PCR was the method, and the copy in TCRdb shows in-frame clones only, minus some. Here the sample spans about 190,000 clones, less than 85% being singletons. Germline CDR1 and CDR2: SGHRS and YFSETQ. V lost 0 bases, J lost 1 base, and 12 bases lay in between. The CDR3 sequence is 16 residues long. The clonotype originates from a man in his forties or fifties who had recovered from COVID-19. Sequencing was carried out using peripheral blood. The chain recombines TRBV5-1 with TRBJ2-3; no reliable D call. The CDR3 loop reads CASSLGFNFGTDTQYF. CDR3 nucleotides: TGCGCCAGCAGCTTGGGTTTCAACTTCGGCACAGATACGCAGTATTTT.